One sample yielded the 15 T cell receptor beta chains listed below, sequenced in a study of control samples from healthy donors and cancer patients. Sequenced by immunoSEQ multiplex PCR; TCRdb stores in-frame clones only, minus some. The sample yields about 50,000 clones, around 97% seen once. The specimen was blood. The receptor set was obtained from a young woman in good health.

The chain carries TRBV11-1 and TRBJ2-5, with D tentatively TRBD2 (5 bases). This CDR3 region has 13 residues. The ends were cut back, 3 bases at V and 3 bases at J, with 8 bases in the middle. Per the germline V gene, CDR1 is SGHAT and CDR2 is FQDESV (reference sequence). CDR3 sequence reads: CASSFGGEETQYF. CDR3 DNA: TGTGCCAGCAGCTTCGGAGGAGAAGAGACCCAGTACTTC.

The rearrangement joins TRBV19 to TRBJ2-3, with 12 bases identical to TRBD2. The trim removed 5 bases at V and 13 bases at J, leaving 10 bases unmatched. The CDR3 consists of 14 residues. The germline gives CDR1 LNHDA, CDR2 SQIVND (reference sequence). CDR3 protein: CASSSTSGSPKEYF. Here the CDR3 DNA reads TGTGCCAGTAGTTCGACTAGCGGGAGCCCAAAAGAGTATTTT.

The chain combines TRBV28 with TRBJ1-4, with 7 bases identical to TRBD1. V lost 6 bases and J lost 0; bases outside the gene matches: 4. The V gene's germline CDR1 is MDHEN and CDR2 SYDVKM. This CDR3 comprises 15 residues. CDR3 residues: CASRAGTATNEKLFF. The CDR3 DNA reads as TGTGCCAGCAGAGCAGGGACAGCAACTAATGAAAAACTGTTTTTT.

The V call is TRBV3-1 (or the pseudogene TRBV3-2), the J call TRBJ2-5, with 9 bases identical to TRBD1. Germline V gene data show CDR1 as LGHDT and CDR2 as YNNKEL (reference sequence). The length of the CDR3 is 15 residues. V dropped 4 bases and J dropped 3; count of bases not matched to a gene: 6. CDR3 in amino acids: CASSLSGTGKETQYF. Written as DNA, the CDR3 is TGTGCCAGCAGCCTATCAGGGACAGGGAAAGAGACCCAGTACTTC.

V and J are TRBV5-1 and TRBJ2-7; D gene ambiguous. V gave up 3 bases and J gave up 0 bases, with 7 bases separating them. Looked up from germline, CDR1 is SGHRS and CDR2 is YFSETQ. This CDR3 region has 13 residues. Here the CDR3 reads CASSSGVSYEQYF. CDR3 DNA: TGCGCCAGCAGCTCCGGAGTCTCCTACGAGCAGTACTTC.

The chain uses TRBV5-5 and TRBJ2-3; 12 nucleotides agree with TRBD2. J gave up 6 bases and V 5 bases, and 4 bases lay outside the gene matches. Germline-derived CDR1 and CDR2 are SGHKS and YYEKEE (reference sequence). This CDR3 contains 14 residues. The DNA for the CDR3 is TGTGCCAGCAGAAAGACTAGCGGGAGCGATACGCAGTATTTT. Translation gives CASRKTSGSDTQYF.

This clone was recorded once. This rearrangement joins TRBV2 to TRBJ1-2, with D perhaps TRBD1 (6 bases). Germline loops: CDR1 SNHLY, CDR2 FYNNEI. V dropped 6 bases and J dropped 8 bases, with 16 bases sitting between them. The CDR3 is 13 residues long. CDR3 in amino acids: CASRRTVSWGYTF. The CDR3 coding sequence is TGTGCCAGCAGGCGGACAGTTTCTTGGGGCTACACCTTC. Looking up the rest from reference TRBV2 and TRBJ1-2 gives the full variable domain: EPEVTQTPSHQVTQMGQEVILRCVPISNHLYFYWYRQILGQKVEFLVSFYNNEISEKSEIFDDQFSVERPDGSNFTLKIRSTKLEDSAMYFCASRRTVSWGYTFGSGTRLTVV.

The table lists this clone with a count of one. This chain connects TRBV27 to TRBJ1-1; D is undetermined. The germline CDR1 and CDR2 sequences are MNHEY and SMNVEV (reference sequence). Trimming removed 0 bases at V and 3 bases at J, with 5 bases between. This CDR3 spans 13 amino acids. This CDR3 reads CASSLSVDTEAFF. CDR3 sequence (DNA): TGTGCCAGCAGTTTATCAGTGGACACTGAAGCTTTCTTT.

This clone appeared a few times. V is TRBV16 and J is TRBJ1-5; D remains ambiguous. The CDR3 covers 15 residues. The V and J ends lost 0 bases and 0 bases respectively, with 6 bases between them. Germline V lookup: CDR1 KGHSY, CDR2 FQNENV. DNA for the CDR3: TGTGCCAGCAGCCAATCGAGTAGTAGCAATCAGCCCCAGCATTTT. This sequence encodes CASSQSSSSNQPQHF.

The rearrangement uses TRBV29-1 and TRBJ2-7; a possible D gene is TRBD2 (6 bases). Trimming stripped 6 bases from V and 7 bases from J, with 16 bases between. In germline, CDR1 is SQVTM, CDR2 ANQGSEA. The CDR3 contains 12 residues. The CDR3 is CSVEGPTGEQYF. The CDR3 bases are TGCAGCGTGGAGGGACCGACTGGGGAGCAGTACTTC.

V gene TRBV30 combines with J gene TRBJ1-3; no clear D. V shed 2 bases and J shed 0 bases, with 14 bases lying between them. The CDR3 runs to 16 residues. CDR1 and CDR2 from the germline V gene are GTSNPN and SVGIG (reference sequence). In DNA, the CDR3 is TGTGCCTGGAGTTCTGGAACAGCAGTCTCTGGAAACACCATATATTTT. Translating gives CAWSSGTAVSGNTIYF.

V gene TRBV5-5 combines with J gene TRBJ2-3; D is uncertain. Between the trimmed V and J ends, which lost 0 bases and 6 bases, there was a span of 5 bases. This CDR3 region has 12 residues. Germline V CDR1 and CDR2: SGHKS, YYEKEE (reference sequence). This CDR3 reads CASSLALDTQYF. For the CDR3, the DNA is TGTGCCAGCAGCTTGGCCCTGGATACGCAGTATTTT.

The chain combines TRBV27 with TRBJ1-2; 7 bases fit TRBD1. J was trimmed by 4 bases and V by 5 bases; bases with no gene match: 7. The CDR3 covers 14 residues. The V gene's germline CDR1 is MNHEY and CDR2 SMNVEV (reference sequence). As DNA, the CDR3 is TGTGCCAGCAGTCCCCAGGGGGGTCCCTATGGCTACACCTTC. Its translation: CASSPQGGPYGYTF.

The chain couples TRBV6-5 to TRBJ1-3, with D uncertain. This CDR3 region has 13 residues. The V and J ends lost 7 bases and 0 bases respectively, with 7 bases between them. Germline CDR1 MNHEY, CDR2 SVGAGI. CDR3 in amino acids: CASTGLSGNTIYF. CDR3 DNA sequence: TGTGCCAGCACCGGGCTCTCTGGAAACACCATATATTTT.

The gene calls are TRBV5-1 and TRBJ2-2; 11 nucleotides line up with TRBD2. J was trimmed by 4 bases and V by 1 base; bases with no gene match: 3. The length of the CDR3 is 16 residues. Germline V gives CDR1 SGHRS, CDR2 YFSETQ. The CDR3 DNA reads as TGCGCCAGCAGCTTGTTACTAGCGGGAGTCACCGGGGAGCTGTTTTTT. This codes for CASSLLLAGVTGELFF.